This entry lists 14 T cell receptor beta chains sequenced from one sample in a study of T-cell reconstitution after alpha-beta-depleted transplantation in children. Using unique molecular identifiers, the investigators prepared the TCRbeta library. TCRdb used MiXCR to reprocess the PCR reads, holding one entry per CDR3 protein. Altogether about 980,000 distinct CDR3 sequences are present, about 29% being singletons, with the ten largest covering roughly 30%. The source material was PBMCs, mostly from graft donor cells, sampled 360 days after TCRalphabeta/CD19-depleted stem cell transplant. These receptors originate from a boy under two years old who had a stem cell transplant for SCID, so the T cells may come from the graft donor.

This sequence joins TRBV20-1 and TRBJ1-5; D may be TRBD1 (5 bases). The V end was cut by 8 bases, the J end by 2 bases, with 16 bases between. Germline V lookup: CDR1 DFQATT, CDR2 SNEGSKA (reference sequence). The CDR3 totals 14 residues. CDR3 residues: CSTFQGSGNQPQHF. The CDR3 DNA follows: TGCAGTACATTCCAGGGTAGTGGCAATCAGCCCCAGCATTTT.

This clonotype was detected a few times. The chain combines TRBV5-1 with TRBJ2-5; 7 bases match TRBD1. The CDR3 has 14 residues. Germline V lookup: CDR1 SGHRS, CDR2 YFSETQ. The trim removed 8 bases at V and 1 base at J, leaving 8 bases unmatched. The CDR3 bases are TGCGCCAGTTCTATGACAGGGATCCAAGAGACCCAGTACTTC. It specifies CASSMTGIQETQYF. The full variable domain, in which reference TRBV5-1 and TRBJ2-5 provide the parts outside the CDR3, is KAGVTQTPRYLIKTRGQQVTLSCSPISGHRSVSWYQQTPGQGLQFLFEYFSETQRNKGNFPGRFSGRQFSNSRSEMNVSTLELGDSALYLCASSMTGIQETQYFGPGTRLLVL.

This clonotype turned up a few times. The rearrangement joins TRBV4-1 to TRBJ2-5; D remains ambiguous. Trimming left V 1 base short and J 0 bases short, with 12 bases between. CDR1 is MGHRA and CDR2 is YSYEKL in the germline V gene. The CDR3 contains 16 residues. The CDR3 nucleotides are TGCGCCAGCAGCCAAGGGTCAGGAATAGACCAAGAGACCCAGTACTTC. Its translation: CASSQGSGIDQETQYF.

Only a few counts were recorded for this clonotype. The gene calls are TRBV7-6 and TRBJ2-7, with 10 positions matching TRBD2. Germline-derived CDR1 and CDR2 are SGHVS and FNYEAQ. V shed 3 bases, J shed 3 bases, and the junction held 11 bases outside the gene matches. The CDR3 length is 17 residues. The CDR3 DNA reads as TGTGCCAGCAGCTTCGCCCCCCCGACTAGCGGGTACTACGAGCAGTACTTC. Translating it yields CASSFAPPTSGYYEQYF.

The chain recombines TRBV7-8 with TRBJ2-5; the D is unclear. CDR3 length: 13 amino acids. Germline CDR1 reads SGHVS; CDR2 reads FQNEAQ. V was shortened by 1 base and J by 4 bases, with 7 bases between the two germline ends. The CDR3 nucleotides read TGTGCCAGCAGCTTAGGTGAAAGAGAGACCCAGTACTTC. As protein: CASSLGERETQYF.

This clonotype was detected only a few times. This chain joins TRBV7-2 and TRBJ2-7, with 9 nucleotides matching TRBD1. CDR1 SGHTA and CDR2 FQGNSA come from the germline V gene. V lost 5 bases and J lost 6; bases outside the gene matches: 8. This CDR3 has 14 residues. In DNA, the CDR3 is TGTGCCAGCAGCCGCGGACAGGGGACGAGCGAGCAGTACTTC. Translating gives CASSRGQGTSEQYF. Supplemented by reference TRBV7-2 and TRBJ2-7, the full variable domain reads GAGVSQSPSNKVTEKGKDVELRCDPISGHTALYWYRQSLGQGLEFLIYFQGNSAPDKSGLPSDRFSAERTGGSVSTLTIQRTQQEDSAVYLCASSRGQGTSEQYFGPGTRLTVT.

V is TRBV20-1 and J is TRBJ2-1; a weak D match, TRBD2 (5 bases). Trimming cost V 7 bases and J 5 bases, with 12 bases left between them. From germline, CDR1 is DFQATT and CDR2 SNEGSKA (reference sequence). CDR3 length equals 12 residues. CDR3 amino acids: CSVEAGHNEQFF. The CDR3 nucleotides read TGCAGTGTTGAGGCGGGCCACAATGAGCAGTTCTTC.

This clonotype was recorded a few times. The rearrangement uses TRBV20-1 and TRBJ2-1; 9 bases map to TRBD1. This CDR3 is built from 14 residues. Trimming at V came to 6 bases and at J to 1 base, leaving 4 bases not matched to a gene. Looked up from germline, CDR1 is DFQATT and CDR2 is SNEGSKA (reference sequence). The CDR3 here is CSAQDRGSYNEQFF. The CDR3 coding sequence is TGCAGTGCCCAGGACAGGGGTTCCTACAATGAGCAGTTCTTC.

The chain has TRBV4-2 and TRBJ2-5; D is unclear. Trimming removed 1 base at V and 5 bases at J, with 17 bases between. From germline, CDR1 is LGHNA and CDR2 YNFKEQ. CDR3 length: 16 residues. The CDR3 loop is CASSQAPGPLGETQYF. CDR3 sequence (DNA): TGTGCCAGCAGCCAAGCGCCGGGCCCCCTCGGGGAGACCCAGTACTTC.

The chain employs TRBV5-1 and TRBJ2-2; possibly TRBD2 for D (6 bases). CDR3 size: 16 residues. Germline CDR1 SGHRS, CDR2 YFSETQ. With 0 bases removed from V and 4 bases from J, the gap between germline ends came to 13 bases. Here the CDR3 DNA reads TGCGCCAGCAGCTTGGCGGCTAGCGTAAGCACCGGGGAGCTGTTTTTT. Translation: CASSLAASVSTGELFF.

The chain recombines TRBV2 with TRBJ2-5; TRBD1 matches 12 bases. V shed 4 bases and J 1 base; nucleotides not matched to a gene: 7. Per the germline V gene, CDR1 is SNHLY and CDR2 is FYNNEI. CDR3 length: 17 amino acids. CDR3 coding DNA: TGTGCCAGCAGTGGGGACAGGGGGCGCTTGATCCAAGAGACCCAGTACTTC. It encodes CASSGDRGRLIQETQYF.

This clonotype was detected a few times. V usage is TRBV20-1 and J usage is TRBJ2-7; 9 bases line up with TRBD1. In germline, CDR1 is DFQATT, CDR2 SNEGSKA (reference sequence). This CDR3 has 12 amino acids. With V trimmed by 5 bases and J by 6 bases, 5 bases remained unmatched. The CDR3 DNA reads TGCAGTGCTCCCGGGACAGGGACCGAGCAGTACTTC. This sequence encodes CSAPGTGTEQYF.

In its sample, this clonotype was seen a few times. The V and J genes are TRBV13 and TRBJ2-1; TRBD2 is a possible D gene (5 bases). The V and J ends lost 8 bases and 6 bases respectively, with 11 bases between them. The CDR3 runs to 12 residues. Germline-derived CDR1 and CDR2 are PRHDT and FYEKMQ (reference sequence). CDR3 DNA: TGTGCCAGCGTTCGGGGTAGCAATGAGCAGTTCTTC. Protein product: CASVRGSNEQFF. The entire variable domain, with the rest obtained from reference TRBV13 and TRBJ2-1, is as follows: AAGVIQSPRHLIKEKRETATLKCYPIPRHDTVYWYQQGPGQDPQFLISFYEKMQSDKGSIPDRFSAQQFSDYHSELNMSSLELGDSALYFCASVRGSNEQFFGPGTRLTVL.

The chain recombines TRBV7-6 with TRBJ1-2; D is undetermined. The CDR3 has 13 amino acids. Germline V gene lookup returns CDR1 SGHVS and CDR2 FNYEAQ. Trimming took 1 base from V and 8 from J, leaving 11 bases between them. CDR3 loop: CASSLGGSQGYTF. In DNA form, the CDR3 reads TGTGCCAGCAGCTTAGGAGGGTCCCAAGGCTACACCTTC.